The clone carrying this T cell receptor beta chain was counted a few times. Its antigen is as yet unknown. With V trimmed by 0 bases and J by 5 bases, 19 bases remained unmatched. Per germline, CDR1 MGHRA and CDR2 YSYEKL. The CDR3 is 20 amino acids. These data originate in a study of shared clonotypes between healthy human individuals. General study points: The authors expected sequencing depth to affect clonotype sharing among donors. Around 5.4% of naive CD4 clonotypes were common to several donors. Among non-shared clonotypes, generation probabilities were lower than among those shared by all four donors.

For every subset, genomic DNA was evenly distributed across several immunoSEQ plates. Profiled with immunoSEQ multiplex PCR; TCRdb holds only in-frame clones, not every one. The sample lists about 1 million clones; under 80% were seen once. The TCR sequence derives from a man in his late teens or twenties in good health. The chain links TRBV4-1 to TRBJ2-5; 9 nucleotides align to TRBD2. Specimen: memory CD4+ T cells sorted from blood. The subset denotes: CD45RA-negative fraction. The CDR3 is CASSQDGSGISGSSGETQYF. CDR3 nucleotide sequence: TGCGCCAGCAGCCAAGATGGGAGCGGGATTAGCGGGAGTTCAGGGGAGACCCAGTACTTC.